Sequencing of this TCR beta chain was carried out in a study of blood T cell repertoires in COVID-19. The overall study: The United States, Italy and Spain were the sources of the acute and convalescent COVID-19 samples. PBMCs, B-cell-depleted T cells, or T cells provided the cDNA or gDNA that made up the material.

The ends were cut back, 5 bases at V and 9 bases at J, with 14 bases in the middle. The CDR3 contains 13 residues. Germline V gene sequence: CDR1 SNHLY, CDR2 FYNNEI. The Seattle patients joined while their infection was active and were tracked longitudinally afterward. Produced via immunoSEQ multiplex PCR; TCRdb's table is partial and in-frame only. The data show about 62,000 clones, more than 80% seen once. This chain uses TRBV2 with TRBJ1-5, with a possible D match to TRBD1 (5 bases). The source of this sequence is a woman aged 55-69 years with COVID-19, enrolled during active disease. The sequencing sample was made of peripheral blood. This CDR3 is CASSWRSDRPQHF. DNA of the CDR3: TGTGCCAGCAGTTGGCGGTCCGACAGGCCCCAGCATTTT.